Listed below are T cell receptor beta chains from one sample, sequenced in a study of blood T cell repertoires in COVID-19. Data came from immunoSEQ multiplex PCR; TCRdb stores just in-frame clones and leaves some out. This table has approximately 54,000 clones, 90% to 95% appearing once. Sequencing was done on a sample of peripheral blood. Receptors were obtained from a man aged 45 to 65 with acute or convalescent COVID-19. The CDR3 runs from the conserved cysteine through the conserved F or W. Fields, in order: CDR3 DNA, CDR3 protein, D gene, clone size, V gene, J gene. The D gene is left open where the match is weak. Not every row has a clone size; where given, it reads once, few, many or a size class.

TGTGCCAGCAGTTATCATCCCAGAATGAACACTGAAGCTTTCTTT	CASSYHPRMNTEAFF	.	.	TRBV6-6	TRBJ1-1
TGTGCCAGCAGTTTAAGGGCGGGAGACACAGATACGCAGTATTTT	CASSLRAGDTDTQYF	TRBD2	.	TRBV27	TRBJ2-3
TGTGCAAGTCGCCCAGGACAGGGGGTCTTCGCGGGAGGTTACGAGCAGTACTTC	CASRPGQGVFAGGYEQYF	.	.	TRBV12-2	TRBJ2-7
TGTGCCAGCAGCTTAGAGGTGGGTCGAGGGAAGAAAGATACGCAGTATTTT	CASSLEVGRGKKDTQYF	.	.	TRBV7-8	TRBJ2-3
TGTGCCAGCAGCTCAACTAGCGGGCCCTACGAGCAGTACTTC	CASSSTSGPYEQYF	TRBD2	once	TRBV7-8	TRBJ2-7
TGTGCCAGCGGACAGGGAGGTGGCAATCAGCCCCAGCATTTT	CASGQGGGNQPQHF	TRBD1	.	TRBV10-3	TRBJ1-5
TGTGCCAGTCGGACTAGCGGAAACACAGATACGCAGTATTTT	CASRTSGNTDTQYF	TRBD2	.	TRBV19	TRBJ2-3
TGTGCCAGCAGTTTGGGACAGAAAACTAGCGGGACCTACAATGAGCAGTTCTTC	CASSLGQKTSGTYNEQFF	TRBD2	.	TRBV28	TRBJ2-1
TGCGCCAGCCGAGACAGGGACACTAACTATGGCTACACCTTC	CASRDRDTNYGYTF	TRBD1	few	TRBV10-2	TRBJ1-2
TGTGCCAGCAGTTTCCAGGGTATGGAGACCCAGTACTTC	CASSFQGMETQYF	.	.	TRBV12-3/TRBV12-4	TRBJ2-5
TGTGCCAGCGGACCCAGAACAGGGGAGAACTCCTACGAGCAGTACTTC	CASGPRTGENSYEQYF	TRBD1	few	TRBV7-9	TRBJ2-7
TGTGCCAGCAGCTTAACCAAACCGGGACTCCAAGAGACCCAGTACTTC	CASSLTKPGLQETQYF	.	.	TRBV7-9	TRBJ2-5
TGTGCCAGCAGCGTAGCTGGGGGGACCGCCCAGTTCTTC	CASSVAGGTAQFF	.	.	TRBV9	TRBJ2-1
TGTGCCAGCTCACTGACAGGGGGCACCTACGAGCAGTACTTC	CASSLTGGTYEQYF	TRBD1	.	TRBV18	TRBJ2-7
TGTGCCAGCTCAATAGCCGGGACAGGGATTCTCAATCAGCCCCAGCATTTT	CASSIAGTGILNQPQHF	TRBD1	once	TRBV18	TRBJ1-5
TGTGCCAGCAGTCCTCCTGGTCGGACAGGGGGCTTGGACATTCAGTACTTC	CASSPPGRTGGLDIQYF	TRBD1	once	TRBV27	TRBJ2-4
TGCGCCAGCAGCTTGTCGGGAGACCAGCCCCAGCATTTT	CASSLSGDQPQHF	.	.	TRBV5-1	TRBJ1-5
TGTGCCAGCGGTAGGACAGGGGTCCACGAGCAGTACTTC	CASGRTGVHEQYF	TRBD1	.	TRBV27	TRBJ2-7
TGTGCCAGCAGCCCACAAGTCGGGTCGAGCTCCTACGAGCAGTACTTC	CASSPQVGSSSYEQYF	.	.	TRBV3-1/TRBV3-2	TRBJ2-7
TGCAGCGTGCGGGCAGCGACTAGTCAAGAGACCCAGTACTTC	CSVRAATSQETQYF	.	.	TRBV29-1	TRBJ2-5
TGTGCCAGCGGTAGAGGGAACACCGGGGAGCTGTTTTTT	CASGRGNTGELFF	.	.	TRBV6-4	TRBJ2-2
TGTGCCAGTAGGGCTCCTACCGGGACAGGCGTCCACGAGCAGTACTTC	CASRAPTGTGVHEQYF	TRBD1	.	TRBV19	TRBJ2-7
TGTGCCAGCAGCCAAGGACCTTTCACTAGCGTCTTTACGGGTACGCAGTATTTT	CASSQGPFTSVFTGTQYF	TRBD2	.	TRBV3-1/TRBV3-2	TRBJ2-3
TGTGCCAGCAGCTTAGATAATGCGAGCCGGAACTATGGCTACACCTTC	CASSLDNASRNYGYTF	.	.	TRBV7-2	TRBJ1-2
TGTGCCAGCAGCGTTTCGGGCGGGTTCCAAGAGACCCAGTACTTC	CASSVSGGFQETQYF	.	.	TRBV9	TRBJ2-5
TGTGCCAGCAGTTCCTTGGACAGGCCAAATACGCAGTATTTT	CASSSLDRPNTQYF	TRBD1	.	TRBV27	TRBJ2-3
TGTGCCAGCACCTCCGGACTAGCGGGATTGAGCGGGGAGCTGTTTTTT	CASTSGLAGLSGELFF	TRBD2	.	TRBV27	TRBJ2-2
TGTGCCAGCAGCTATTCACTAGCGGGAGGGCAAGAGACCCAGTACTTC	CASSYSLAGGQETQYF	TRBD2	.	TRBV11-2	TRBJ2-5
TGTGCCAGCAGCTTTGGACTAGCGGGAGATACGCAGTATTTT	CASSFGLAGDTQYF	TRBD2	.	TRBV5-8	TRBJ2-3
TGTGCCAGCAGCTTTAGAAGCCGGGCTAGCGGGAGTCGCGAGCAGTACTTC	CASSFRSRASGSREQYF	TRBD2	.	TRBV11-2	TRBJ2-7
TGCAGCGGGGAGGGAACAGGCAGAGTGGGGGATACGCAGTATTTT	CSGEGTGRVGDTQYF	TRBD2	.	TRBV29-1	TRBJ2-3
TGTGCCAGCAGCTCGAAAAGTCAGGGGTTCACAAACACCATATATTTT	CASSSKSQGFTNTIYF	.	.	TRBV7-8	TRBJ1-3
TGTGCAAGTCGCTTAGCCAAGGTGGTCGGGAAAGAAAAACTGTTTTTT	CASRLAKVVGKEKLFF	.	once	TRBV12-2	TRBJ1-4
TGTGCCAGCAGCTTAGCTAGCGGGAGGGAGCAAGAGACCCAGTACTTC	CASSLASGREQETQYF	TRBD2	.	TRBV11-2	TRBJ2-5
TGTGCCAGTAGTATTGGGAGCGGGAGCCCCTACGAGCAGTACTTC	CASSIGSGSPYEQYF	TRBD2	.	TRBV19	TRBJ2-7
TGTGCCAGCAGCGGGGGACTAGCGGAACTCCCCTACGAGCAGTACTTC	CASSGGLAELPYEQYF	TRBD2	few	TRBV5-4	TRBJ2-7
TGTGCCAGCAACCCAGCGGGACAGGTCGGGGAGCTGTTTTTT	CASNPAGQVGELFF	.	.	TRBV2	TRBJ2-2
TGTGCCAGCAGCTTAGCTAGCGGGAGTTTCACCGGGGAGCTGTTTTTT	CASSLASGSFTGELFF	TRBD2	.	TRBV7-2	TRBJ2-2
TGTGCCAGCAGCTCCCCGGACAGGGCCAATGAGCAGTTCTTC	CASSSPDRANEQFF	TRBD1	.	TRBV11-3	TRBJ2-1
TGTGCCAGCAGTTTGAGGGCCGCCTACGAACAGTACTTC	CASSLRAAYEQYF	.	once	TRBV27	TRBJ2-7
TGTGCCAGCAGCCCGCGACAGGGGCGGAGTGAAAAACTGTTTTTT	CASSPRQGRSEKLFF	TRBD1	.	TRBV7-7	TRBJ1-4
TGTGCCAGCAGTTACAACGGAGGGCTTGGCTATGGCTACACCTTC	CASSYNGGLGYGYTF	.	.	TRBV6-6	TRBJ1-2
TGTGCCAGCAGCTTACTCGACAGGGGGAAAGACGAGCAGTACTTC	CASSLLDRGKDEQYF	TRBD1	.	TRBV7-9	TRBJ2-7
TGTGCCAGCAGCTTAGGCGGCTACCACGAGCAGTACTTC	CASSLGGYHEQYF	.	.	TRBV11-3	TRBJ2-7
TGTGCCAGCAGTTACGAAGGGGCATACAATGAGCAGTTCTTC	CASSYEGAYNEQFF	.	.	TRBV6-2/TRBV6-3	TRBJ2-1
TGTGCCAGCAGCTTGGCCGGACTATACACCGGGGAGCTGTTTTTT	CASSLAGLYTGELFF	.	.	TRBV5-6	TRBJ2-2
TGCGCCAGCGGATTCACAGGGGGGCCTGGAAACACCATATATTTT	CASGFTGGPGNTIYF	TRBD1	.	TRBV5-1	TRBJ1-3
TGTGCCAGCAGCTTAGGAGGGACTAGCTACAATGAGCAGTTCTTC	CASSLGGTSYNEQFF	TRBD2	.	TRBV7-2	TRBJ2-1
TGCAGCGTTGAATCCAGGGTCACAGATACGCAGTATTTT	CSVESRVTDTQYF	.	once	TRBV29-1	TRBJ2-3
TGCGCCAGCAGCCCACCAACTGGACAGACCACTGAAGCTTTCTTT	CASSPPTGQTTEAFF	.	few	TRBV5-1	TRBJ1-1